Here is one TCR beta chain with its context. Its antigen remains unknown. The CDR3 length is 15 residues. CDR1 is SGHRS, CDR2 YFSETQ, per germline. V was pared by 1 base and J by 5 bases, with 8 bases of the junction left unmatched. The method was immunoSEQ multiplex PCR; TCRdb's version includes in-frame clones alone and lacks a portion of them. The sample records about 8,000 clones, roughly 75% being singletons. Only cases whose brain tissue showed the highest T cell transcript signatures were sequenced. Patients received at least one anti-epileptic drug before surgery. This record belongs to a study of brain T cells in children with intractable seizures. Study findings and constraints: Viral specificity was inferred only from CDR3 similarity; HCMV serostatus was unknown. Absence of clones before surgery may stem from lower sequencing depth.

The chain combines TRBV5-1 with TRBJ1-1, with 7 bases matching TRBD1. The material sequenced was resected brain tissue, taken at surgery. This TCR came from a boy younger than two with tuberous sclerosis and intractable seizures. The CDR3 is CASSLQSGGGTEAFF. The CDR3 bases are TGCGCCAGCAGCTTGCAATCAGGGGGAGGAACTGAAGCTTTCTTT.